This is a list of T cell receptor beta chains from one sample in a study of cytomegalovirus exposure and HLA in healthy donors. Sequencing was performed with immunoSEQ multiplex PCR; in TCRdb, only in-frame clones are kept and a portion is missing. The sample records 250,000 to 350,000 clones, roughly 87% being singletons. Sequencing input: PBMCs. Every receptor here comes from a man in his thirties or forties in good health and CMV-seronegative. The CDR3 runs from the conserved cysteine through the conserved F or W. A D gene is named only where the DNA matches it firmly. Clone size is not always given. Where it is, it says once, few, many or a class for expanded clones.

j_call | d_call | clone_size | v_call | cdr3_length | cdr3_nt | cdr3_aa
TRBJ2-1 | . | . | TRBV27 | 14 | TGTGCCAGCAGTTCCGCCCAGGCGTACAATGAGCAGTTCTTC | CASSSAQAYNEQFF
TRBJ2-7 | . | . | TRBV27 | 14 | TGTGCCAGTAGCCGGGACCGTGGGGGGTACGAGCAGTACTTC | CASSRDRGGYEQYF
TRBJ1-2 | TRBD1 | . | TRBV5-1 | 15 | TGCGCCAGCACACCAGGGGGCTTTGGGAGTTATGGCTACACCTTC | CASTPGGFGSYGYTF
TRBJ1-1 | TRBD1 | . | TRBV7-9 | 13 | TGTGCCAGCAGTTCACAGGGGTACACTGAAGCTTTCTTT | CASSSQGYTEAFF
TRBJ2-1 | TRBD2 | . | TRBV15 | 17 | TGTGCCACCAGCAGAGAAATCGGGAGGAACGCGAACAATGAGCAGTTCTTC | CATSREIGRNANNEQFF
TRBJ2-5 | TRBD2 | . | TRBV28 | 17 | TGTGCCAGCAGTTTATCGCGACTAGCGGGGGGAGGAGAGACCCAGTACTTC | CASSLSRLAGGGETQYF
TRBJ2-1 | TRBD2 | . | TRBV7-6 | 15 | TGTGCCAGCAGCTTAGGGTCGGGGGGCTACAATGAGCAGTTCTTC | CASSLGSGGYNEQFF
TRBJ2-3 | TRBD2 | . | TRBV2 | 17 | TGTGCCAGCAGTCTAGCGGGGGGTCTCGGGGGCACAGATACGCAGTATTTT | CASSLAGGLGGTDTQYF
TRBJ1-1 | TRBD1 | . | TRBV4-3 | 14 | TGCGCCAGCAGCGCACAAACAGGGGTCGCTGAAGCTTTCTTT | CASSAQTGVAEAFF
TRBJ2-7 | . | . | TRBV7-9 | 16 | TGTGCCAGCAGCTCCACCGCGGGACAGACCCCCTACGAGCAGTACTTC | CASSSTAGQTPYEQYF
TRBJ2-2 | TRBD1 | . | TRBV5-4 | 14 | TGTGCCAGCAGCACGGGACAGTCCCCCGGGGAGCTGTTTTTT | CASSTGQSPGELFF
TRBJ2-3 | . | . | TRBV5-4 | 15 | TGTGCCAGCAGCTTGGCCCGGGGGGCTCTGGATACGCAGTATTTT | CASSLARGALDTQYF
TRBJ2-1 | TRBD2 | . | TRBV29-1 | 17 | TGCAGCGTACCTAGCGGGGGGGCCGGTGTATCCTACAATGAGCAGTTCTTC | CSVPSGGAGVSYNEQFF
TRBJ2-2 | . | . | TRBV18 | 15 | TGTGCCAGCTCACCAGGGACAACAAACACCGGGGAGCTGTTTTTT | CASSPGTTNTGELFF
TRBJ2-3 | TRBD2 | . | TRBV9 | 22 | TGTGCCAGCAGCAAAGGCCCCCTATTTCTAGCGGGGGATGACACTAGCACAGATACGCAGTATTTT | CASSKGPLFLAGDDTSTDTQYF
TRBJ1-2 | TRBD1 | . | TRBV29-1 | 12 | TGCAGCGTCTTGACAGGGCAGGAATACTACACCTTC | CSVLTGQEYYTF
TRBJ1-1 | . | . | TRBV28 | 14 | TGTGCCAGCAGTACGGGGGGGTTTGGCGCTGAAGCTTTCTTT | CASSTGGFGAEAFF
TRBJ2-7 | . | . | TRBV9 | 15 | TGTGCCAGCAGCGTTGACATTTCAAGACCCTACGAGCAGTACTTC | CASSVDISRPYEQYF
TRBJ2-3 | TRBD2 | . | TRBV2 | 16 | TGTGCCAGCAGTGAGGGTCTAGCGGCAGGAACAGATACGCAGTATTTT | CASSEGLAAGTDTQYF
TRBJ2-7 | . | . | TRBV6-6 | 14 | TGTGCCAGCAGTTATAGCAGGGACTCCTACGAGCAGTACTTC | CASSYSRDSYEQYF
TRBJ2-3 | TRBD1 | once | TRBV5-4 | 16 | TGTGCCAGCAACACAGGGGGCCGCGGCCTCACAGATACGCAGTATTTT | CASNTGGRGLTDTQYF
TRBJ2-2 | . | . | TRBV9 | 13 | TGTGCCAGCAACAGGGCGAACACCGGGGAGCTGTTTTTT | CASNRANTGELFF
TRBJ1-2 | TRBD1 | . | TRBV2 | 14 | TGTGCCAGCAGTGAGACAGGGGTAAACTATGGCTACACCTTC | CASSETGVNYGYTF
TRBJ1-1 | . | . | TRBV11-2 | 17 | TGTGCCAGCAGCCGTACTCAGATAATCAGGGAAAGCACTGAAGCTTTCTTT | CASSRTQIIRESTEAFF
TRBJ2-7 | TRBD1 | . | TRBV19 | 15 | TGTGCCAGTAGGTCGGGACAGGGGACCCTCTACGAGCAGTACTTC | CASRSGQGTLYEQYF
TRBJ1-2 | . | . | TRBV27 | 14 | TGTGCCAGCAGCCCAGGGCCGTATAACTATGGCTACACCTTC | CASSPGPYNYGYTF
TRBJ1-2 | TRBD1 | . | TRBV18 | 15 | TGTGCCAGCTCACCAACAGGGGCGGCGAGTTTTGGCTACACCTTC | CASSPTGAASFGYTF
TRBJ2-3 | . | . | TRBV15 | 12 | TGTGCCACCAGCAGGGCCTCAGATACGCAGTATTTT | CATSRASDTQYF
TRBJ2-7 | . | . | TRBV10-3 | 14 | TGTGCCATCAGTGGCAGGGATACTGACGCCGAGCAGTACTTC | CAISGRDTDAEQYF